This entry describes one TCR beta chain. V shed 0 bases and J 14 bases; nucleotides not matched to a gene: 7. CDR1 and CDR2 from the germline V gene are LNHDA and SQIVND (reference sequence). The CDR3 contains 13 residues. Generated by immunoSEQ multiplex PCR, the TCRdb table keeps only in-frame clones and is missing some. The sample lists roughly 100,000 clones; around four fifths were seen once. The time point is: peripheral blood 6 weeks after treatment start. The data derive from a study of PD-L1 blockade in urothelial cancer. Whole-study context: Blood was subjected to analysis at 3 weeks (second dose) and 6 weeks following treatment start.

The specimen was PBMCs, collected around atezolizumab (anti-PD-L1) treatment. This chain joins TRBV19 and TRBJ2-1; 7 bases align to TRBD1. This clonotype was sampled from a man aged 65-85 years with urothelial cancer. The CDR3 DNA reads TGTGCCAGTAGTATAGATCACGGAGGACAGGAGTTCTTC. Encoded protein: CASSIDHGGQEFF.